The 2 T cell receptor beta chains below come from one sample, sequenced in a study of T cell responses to AZD1222 COVID-19 vaccine. The repertoire was sequenced with immunoSEQ multiplex PCR; TCRdb's copy has only in-frame clones and lacks some. Of more than 85,000 clones in the sample, more than 75% were seen once. Here the sequenced sample was peripheral blood, taken 28 days after the second AZD1222 dose. These receptors were taken from an adult who received the AZD1222 COVID-19 vaccine.

CDR3 protein: CASSIGTSGVYEQFF. In DNA form, the CDR3 reads TGTGCCAGCAGTATTGGGACTAGCGGGGTATATGAGCAGTTCTTC. V gene TRBV27 combines with J gene TRBJ2-1; the match to TRBD2 covers 13 bases. Germline trimming cut 5 bases from V and 8 bases from J; bases unmatched to any gene: 6. The CDR3 has 15 residues. Per germline, CDR1 MNHEY and CDR2 SMNVEV (reference sequence).

The V gene is TRBV19, the J gene TRBJ1-1; D is uncertain. The ends were cut back, 5 bases at V and 6 bases at J, with 16 bases in the middle. The CDR3 runs 14 residues. Per germline, CDR1 LNHDA and CDR2 SQIVND (reference sequence). The CDR3 here is CASSPRERGAEAFF. CDR3 sequence (DNA): TGTGCCAGTAGTCCCCGGGAGCGCGGGGCTGAAGCTTTCTTT.